The 32 T cell receptor beta chains below come from one sample, sequenced in a study of T cell repertoires in cytomegalovirus infection. TCRdb reprocessed the reads with MiXCR, giving one entry per CDR3 protein. The table lists 300,000 or so distinct CDR3 sequences, approximately 8.9% of them singletons. The sequenced sample was PBMCs. These receptors all stem from a human donor in good health (CMV status not recorded). Some clones in this sample may be carry-over from other donors' samples.

This clonotype has at least ten counts. The V call is TRBV28, the J call TRBJ1-2, with 9 bases lining up with TRBD1. Trimming at V came to 3 bases and at J to 8 bases, leaving 4 bases not matched to a gene. The CDR3 spans 13 residues. Germline V gene sequence: CDR1 MDHEN, CDR2 SYDVKM. The CDR3 region has the DNA TGTGCCAGCAGTTTCGGGACAGGGAAAGGCTACACCTTC. This sequence encodes CASSFGTGKGYTF.

This clonotype has at least ten counts. The chain has TRBV7-9 and TRBJ2-1; D is ambiguous. Germline CDR1 SEHNR, CDR2 FQNEAQ (reference sequence). The CDR3 totals 11 residues. With 5 bases removed from V and 9 bases from J, the gap between germline ends came to 8 bases. The CDR3 is CASSPAGEQFF. For the CDR3, the DNA is TGTGCCAGCAGCCCGGCCGGTGAGCAGTTCTTC. The full variable domain, its missing parts supplied by reference TRBV7-9 and TRBJ2-1, is DTGVSQNPRHKITKRGQNVTFRCDPISEHNRLYWYRQTLGQGPEFLTYFQNEAQLEKSRLLSDRFSAERPKGSFSTLEIQRTEQGDSAMYLCASSPAGEQFFGPGTRLTVL.

This clonotype has ten or more counts. The CDR3, as DNA: TGCAGTGCTAGAGTTAGCGGCACTTTTCAAGAGACCCAGTACTTC. Protein sequence: CSARVSGTFQETQYF. This chain uses TRBV20-1 with TRBJ2-5, with a weak D call TRBD2 (6 bases). Trimming took off 1 base at V and 2 bases at J, with 14 bases between the two ends. This CDR3 has 15 amino acids. Looked up from germline, CDR1 is DFQATT and CDR2 is SNEGSKA (reference sequence).

The V gene is TRBV3-1, the J gene TRBJ2-1, with a weak D call TRBD1 (6 bases). The germline V gene has CDR1 LGHDT and CDR2 YNNKEL (reference sequence). The CDR3 has 14 residues. Between the trimmed V and J ends, which lost 0 bases and 12 bases, there was a span of 15 bases. This chain's CDR3 is CASSQDGVPRGQFF. The DNA for the CDR3 is TGTGCCAGCAGCCAAGACGGGGTCCCCAGGGGGCAGTTCTTC.

This clonotype was observed at least ten times. The gene calls are TRBV20-1 and TRBJ2-3; TRBD2 might be the D (5 bases). V shed 1 base and J shed 6 bases, with 23 bases lying between them. This CDR3 is built from 17 residues. CDR1 DFQATT and CDR2 SNEGSKA come from the germline V gene (reference sequence). CDR3 residues: CSARVGPSGKRVDTQYF. The CDR3 DNA reads as TGCAGTGCTAGAGTTGGGCCCAGCGGAAAAAGGGTTGATACGCAGTATTTT.

The table lists this clonotype with many counts. The V call is TRBV6-1, the J call TRBJ2-1; TRBD1 matches 8 bases. CDR1 MNHNS and CDR2 SASEGT come from the germline V gene. The CDR3 runs 14 residues. Trimming at V came to 8 bases and at J to 7 bases, leaving 10 bases not matched to a gene. DNA for the CDR3: TGTGCCAGCGGGAGACAGGGGAACAGGAATGAGCAGTTCTTC. This gives the protein CASGRQGNRNEQFF.

This clonotype was seen repeatedly, ten times or more. The J gene is TRBJ2-3, the V gene TRBV7-2, with 8 positions matching TRBD2. CDR3 length: 15 residues. V lost 2 bases and J lost 9; bases outside the gene matches: 10. Per germline, CDR1 SGHTA and CDR2 FQGNSA. The CDR3 nucleotides read TGTGCCAGCAGCTTACTGCGGGGGGCCCCCTACACGCAGTATTTT. It specifies CASSLLRGAPYTQYF.

This clonotype occurred many times. V gene TRBV7-2 combines with J gene TRBJ1-3, with D possibly being TRBD1 (5 bases). With 3 bases removed from V and 0 bases from J, the gap between germline ends came to 12 bases. Germline V gene lookup returns CDR1 SGHTA and CDR2 FQGNSA. The CDR3 runs to 16 residues. CDR3 sequence: CASSLGRTRSGNTIYF. The CDR3 DNA follows: TGTGCCAGCAGCTTGGGTCGGACACGCTCTGGAAACACCATATATTTT.

The V gene is TRBV14, the J gene TRBJ2-5, with D perhaps assigned TRBD1 or TRBD2 (6 bases each). The length of the CDR3 is 13 residues. The germline CDR1 and CDR2 sequences are SGHDN and FVKESK. V lost 5 bases and J 4 bases, leaving 11 bases between the germline ends. CDR3 region: CASSGGLGETQYF. CDR3 in DNA: TGTGCCAGCAGCGGGGGGCTAGGAGAGACCCAGTACTTC.

This clonotype was recorded at least ten times. The V gene is TRBV7-9, the J gene TRBJ1-4; possibly TRBD1 for D (6 bases). Germline V gene lookup returns CDR1 SEHNR and CDR2 FQNEAQ (reference sequence). The CDR3 has 17 residues. V lost 3 bases, J lost 8 bases, and 22 bases lay in between. CDR3 protein: CASSFTPIRGAGEKLFF. The CDR3 region has the DNA TGTGCCAGCAGCTTTACCCCAATTCGGGGGGCGGGAGAAAAACTGTTTTTT.

In its sample, this clonotype was seen many times. V gene TRBV20-1 combines with J gene TRBJ2-2, with 7 positions matching TRBD2. V gave up 1 base and J gave up 1 base; unmatched junction bases: 3. CDR3 length: 15 amino acids. Germline V lookup: CDR1 DFQATT, CDR2 SNEGSKA (reference sequence). The CDR3: CSARAIAGNTGELFF. In DNA form, the CDR3 reads TGCAGTGCTAGAGCGATAGCGGGGAACACCGGGGAGCTGTTTTTT.

There are many counts of this clonotype. This sequence joins TRBV5-8 and TRBJ2-2; no firm D call. Per the germline V gene, CDR1 is SGHTS and CDR2 is YDEGEE. V gave up 2 bases and J gave up 4 bases, with 12 bases separating them. The CDR3 contains 15 residues. The CDR3 coding sequence is TGTGCCAGCAGCTTTCGGGTCCGTGGCACCGGGGAGCTGTTTTTT. Its protein is CASSFRVRGTGELFF. The variable domain in full, with the rest retrieved from reference TRBV5-8 and TRBJ2-2, is EAGVTQSPTHLIKTRGQQATLRCSPISGHTSVYWYQQALGLGLQFLLWYDEGEERNRGNFPPRFSGRQFPNYSSELNVNALELEDSALYLCASSFRVRGTGELFFGEGSRLTVL.

This clonotype was counted ten times or more. The chain has TRBV28 and TRBJ1-2, with a possible D match to TRBD1 (5 bases). The CDR3 extends over 13 amino acids. In germline, CDR1 is MDHEN, CDR2 SYDVKM. Between the trimmed V and J ends, which lost 7 bases and 2 bases, there was a span of 11 bases. The CDR3 DNA reads as TGTGCCAGCACCGGGGGAGGGAACTATGGCTACACCTTC. Its translation is CASTGGGNYGYTF.

Many counts were recorded for this clonotype. The chain is built from TRBV20-1 and TRBJ2-4; perhaps D is TRBD1 or TRBD2 (6 bases each). The CDR3 runs to 13 residues. Germline V gene lookup returns CDR1 DFQATT and CDR2 SNEGSKA (reference sequence). V lost 5 bases and J lost 0, with 8 bases in between. The CDR3 reads CSAGGRAKNIQYF. The CDR3, as DNA: TGCAGTGCTGGGGGGCGAGCCAAAAACATTCAGTACTTC.

Here the CDR3 DNA reads TGTGCCAGCAGTGAAAACACTAGCGGAAACAATGAGCAGTTCTTC. This sequence encodes CASSENTSGNNEQFF. The rearrangement joins TRBV6-1 to TRBJ2-1; 8 bases align to TRBD2. V lost 2 bases and J lost 5; bases outside the gene matches: 5. This CDR3 region has 15 residues. Germline CDR1 is MNHNS and CDR2 is SASEGT.

This clonotype was recorded at least ten times. CDR3 DNA: TGTGCCAGCAGCTTAGCAGGGGGCCGCACTGAAGCTTTCTTT. Protein sequence: CASSLAGGRTEAFF. This chain links TRBV7-2 with TRBJ1-1; 7 bases fit TRBD1. The CDR3 loop spans 14 amino acids. The V gene end was trimmed by 0 bases and the J gene end by 4 bases; junction bases not matched to a gene: 2. Germline V gives CDR1 SGHTA, CDR2 FQGNSA.

This clonotype occurred a few times. The CDR3 loop is CASSPTAASGGETQYF. The CDR3 DNA follows: TGTGCCAGCAGCCCCACGGCGGCTAGCGGGGGAGAGACCCAGTACTTC. V and J are TRBV4-2 and TRBJ2-5; 10 bases are shared with TRBD2. This CDR3 comprises 16 residues. Germline V gene data show CDR1 as LGHNA and CDR2 as YNFKEQ. V gave up 4 bases and J gave up 4 bases; unmatched junction bases: 9.

This clonotype was seen at least ten times. Relative to the germline gene, one junction end is altered; a read error may explain this. V is TRBV7-7 and J is TRBJ2-4; a possible D gene is TRBD2 (6 bases). Germline loops: CDR1 SSHAT, CDR2 FNYEAQ (reference sequence). The CDR3 extends over 19 amino acids. DNA of the CDR3: TGTGCTAGCAGCCAGTATTTGGCGCTACACAGCGGGGCCAAAAACATTCAGTACTTC. The encoded protein is CASSQYLALHSGAKNIQYF.

This clonotype was recorded many times. The V and J genes are TRBV28 and TRBJ1-2; possibly TRBD1 for D (5 bases). The CDR3 runs to 18 residues. Trimming took 2 bases from V and 3 from J, leaving 22 bases between them. The V gene's germline CDR1 is MDHEN and CDR2 SYDVKM. The DNA for the CDR3 is TGTGCCAGCAGTTTAGGAGGGGCAGGCGGTTTCCTTTACTATGGCTACACCTTC. Amino acid sequence: CASSLGGAGGFLYYGYTF.

The sample holds many counts of this clonotype. The rearrangement uses TRBV5-6 and TRBJ2-7; weak D call: TRBD1 (7 bases). Between the trimmed V and J ends, which lost 3 bases and 0 bases, there was a span of 22 bases. This CDR3 has 18 amino acids. Per the germline V gene, CDR1 is SGHDT and CDR2 is YYEEEE. This chain's CDR3 is CASSSTGAGGTSSYEQYV. CDR3 nucleotides: TGTGCCAGCAGCTCTACTGGGGCAGGGGGGACCTCCTCCTACGAGCAGTACGTC.

This clonotype was seen at least ten times. The chain employs TRBV29-1 and TRBJ1-2, with 7 positions matching TRBD1. V lost 4 bases to trimming and J lost 2 bases; unmatched junction nucleotides: 7. The CDR3 covers 14 residues. Germline assignment: CDR1 SQVTM and CDR2 ANQGSEA. The CDR3 DNA reads TGCAGCGTTGTCCCAAAGACAGGGAACTATGGCTACACCTTC. Amino acids: CSVVPKTGNYGYTF.

This clonotype was seen ten or more times. CDR3 in DNA: TGTGCCAGCAGCCCCGGACAGGGGGAAAACATTCAGTACTTC. Its translation is CASSPGQGENIQYF. The genes are TRBV7-9 and TRBJ2-4, with 10 positions matching TRBD1. CDR1 is SEHNR, CDR2 FQNEAQ, per germline (reference sequence). The CDR3 has 14 amino acids. J lost 5 bases, V lost 5 bases, and 3 bases had no gene match.

This clonotype was recorded at least ten times. The rearrangement links TRBV12-3 or TRBV12-4 to TRBJ1-2; D perhaps matches TRBD1 (6 bases). This CDR3 region has 14 residues. The V and J ends lost 6 bases and 5 bases respectively, with 16 bases between them. DNA for the CDR3: TGTGCCAGCAGGCCGGACAGCCTATCTTATGGCTACACCTTC. It translates to CASRPDSLSYGYTF.

Comment on this clonotype: This is likely a read error, given that the CDR3 carries no conserved phenylalanine or tryptophan at its end. The J gene is TRBJ1-1, the V gene TRBV27, with D possibly being TRBD1 (5 bases). CDR1 is MNHEY, CDR2 SMNVEV, per germline (reference sequence). Trimming cost V 2 bases and J 3 bases, with 10 bases left between them. The CDR3 spans 14 residues. The CDR3: CASSLGGTHTEAFL. The CDR3 DNA sequence: TGTGCCAGCAGTTTAGGGGGGACTCACACTGAAGCTTTCCTT.

This clonotype was observed many times. The rearrangement links TRBV7-6 to TRBJ1-4, with D perhaps TRBD1 (6 bases). With 6 bases removed from V and 5 bases from J, the gap between germline ends came to 13 bases. Germline V gene lookup returns CDR1 SGHVS and CDR2 FNYEAQ. This CDR3 region has 14 residues. This CDR3 is CASRPTGTNEKLFF. CDR3 DNA sequence: TGTGCCAGCAGACCCACAGGGACGAATGAAAAACTGTTTTTT.

This clonotype was seen more than once but under ten times. This chain's CDR3 is CASSPHSGANTGELFF. CDR3 coding DNA: TGTGCCAGCAGCCCCCATAGCGGGGCCAACACCGGGGAGCTGTTTTTT. The rearrangement links TRBV9 to TRBJ2-2, with 8 bases lining up with TRBD2. The V and J ends lost 4 bases and 2 bases, in that order; junction bases with no gene match: 7. Germline CDR1 is SGDLS and CDR2 is YYNGEE. The CDR3 is made up of 16 amino acids.

At least ten counts were recorded for this clonotype. The V call is TRBV20-1, the J call TRBJ2-5, with 9 positions matching TRBD1. Unmatched junction bases numbered 1, after V lost 1 base and J lost 4 bases. Germline CDR1 and CDR2: DFQATT and SNEGSKA (reference sequence). The CDR3 is 13 residues long. CDR3 loop: CSARGQGVETQYF. CDR3 DNA: TGCAGTGCTAGAGGACAGGGGGTAGAGACCCAGTACTTC.

There are many counts of this clonotype. The chain recombines TRBV2 with TRBJ1-5, with D possibly being TRBD1 (5 bases). Germline-derived CDR1 and CDR2 are SNHLY and FYNNEI. The CDR3 spans 14 residues. Trimming took 4 bases from V and 7 from J, leaving 14 bases between them. CDR3 in DNA: TGTGCCAGCAGTGTGGAGGGGACGGGCCAGCCCCAGCATTTT. Residues: CASSVEGTGQPQHF. The entire variable domain, with the rest obtained from reference TRBV2 and TRBJ1-5, is as follows: EPEVTQTPSHQVTQMGQEVILRCVPISNHLYFYWYRQILGQKVEFLVSFYNNEISEKSEIFDDQFSVERPDGSNFTLKIRSTKLEDSAMYFCASSVEGTGQPQHFGDGTRLSIL.

This clonotype was observed at least ten times. The chain combines TRBV10-3 with TRBJ1-1, with D possibly matching TRBD1 (6 bases). The V gene lost 4 bases and the J gene lost 5 bases, with 14 bases spanning the gap. Germline loops: CDR1 ENHRY, CDR2 SYGVKD. This CDR3 comprises 14 residues. The CDR3, as DNA: TGTGCCATCAGTGCGGGGGCCAGAAGGACTGAAGCTTTCTTT. The encoded protein is CAISAGARRTEAFF.

This clonotype was detected many times. The chain couples TRBV28 to TRBJ2-6; D possibly corresponds to TRBD1 (5 bases). Trimming took off 6 bases at V and 11 bases at J, with 17 bases between the two ends. Germline CDR1 and CDR2: MDHEN and SYDVKM. This CDR3 is built from 14 residues. The CDR3 sequence: CASSPPRTLYVLTF. CDR3 coding DNA: TGTGCCAGCAGCCCCCCCCGGACACTTTACGTCCTGACTTTC. Complete variable domain (other parts from reference TRBV28 and TRBJ2-6): DVKVTQSSRYLVKRTGEKVFLECVQDMDHENMFWYRQDPGLGLRLIYFSYDVKMKEKGDIPEGYSVSREKKERFSLILESASTNQTSMYLCASSPPRTLYVLTFGAGSRLTVL.

This clonotype was counted many times. The chain employs TRBV20-1 and TRBJ2-5; 16 bases map to TRBD2. V lost 3 bases, J lost 5 bases, and 12 bases stayed unmatched. Germline-derived CDR1 and CDR2 are DFQATT and SNEGSKA (reference sequence). The CDR3 extends over 18 amino acids. The CDR3 nucleotides read TGCAGTGCTAGGCTGGGACTAGCGGGGGGGATGAGGCGGGAGACCCAGTACTTC. It specifies CSARLGLAGGMRRETQYF.

This clonotype occurred a few times. This chain links TRBV6-6 with TRBJ1-3; D is unclear. CDR1 and CDR2 (germline): MNHNY, SVGAGI (reference sequence). This CDR3 is built from 13 residues. V was trimmed by 5 bases and J by 1 base, leaving 6 bases between them. The CDR3 here is CASSPHSGNTIYF. The DNA for the CDR3 is TGTGCCAGCAGTCCGCATTCTGGAAACACCATATATTTT.